This T cell receptor (beta chain) is from a study of radiotherapy plus CTLA-4 blockade in lung cancer. Germline values: CDR1 LGHNA, CDR2 YSLEER. The CDR3 loop spans 17 amino acids. J gave up 1 base and V 0 bases, and 5 bases lay outside the gene matches. The repertoire was sequenced with immunoSEQ multiplex PCR; TCRdb's copy has only in-frame clones and lacks some. The sample has over 35,000 clones; approximately 80% are singletons. Sequencing was performed on peripheral blood, taken from a patient treated with radiotherapy plus ipilimumab. The chain has TRBV4-3 and TRBJ1-4; 7 bases match TRBD1. The sequence derives from a human donor with non-small cell lung cancer whose response to radiotherapy plus ipilimumab could not be evaluated. CDR3 amino acids: CASSQEQGTQTNEKLFF. The CDR3 DNA sequence: TGCGCCAGCAGCCAAGAACAGGGGACCCAAACTAATGAAAAACTGTTTTTT.